The source of this TCR beta chain is a study of blood T cell repertoires in COVID-19. Study-level information: Acute and convalescent COVID-19 samples came from the United States, Italy and Spain. From T cells, B-cell-depleted T cells, or PBMCs came the material, which was cDNA or gDNA.

Losses at the gene ends were 7 bases for V and 4 bases for J; bases not matched to a gene: 3. This CDR3 has 12 amino acids. In the original processing: Estimation of nucleated cell counts relied on the amplification of reference gene primers. This table comes from immunoSEQ multiplex PCR, and its TCRdb copy is limited to in-frame clones, with some not included. V and J calls plus clone size are reproduced from that table; the DNA served to infer D and trimming. The sample yields over 250,000 clones, approximately 83% seen once. The chain combines TRBV12-3 or TRBV12-4 with TRBJ1-2; 7 bases line up with TRBD1. Sample: peripheral blood. The TCR sequence derives from a woman aged 70 to 79 with acute or convalescent COVID-19. The CDR3 DNA is TGTGCCAGCAAGACAGGGTCCTATGGCTACACCTTC. Protein product: CASKTGSYGYTF.